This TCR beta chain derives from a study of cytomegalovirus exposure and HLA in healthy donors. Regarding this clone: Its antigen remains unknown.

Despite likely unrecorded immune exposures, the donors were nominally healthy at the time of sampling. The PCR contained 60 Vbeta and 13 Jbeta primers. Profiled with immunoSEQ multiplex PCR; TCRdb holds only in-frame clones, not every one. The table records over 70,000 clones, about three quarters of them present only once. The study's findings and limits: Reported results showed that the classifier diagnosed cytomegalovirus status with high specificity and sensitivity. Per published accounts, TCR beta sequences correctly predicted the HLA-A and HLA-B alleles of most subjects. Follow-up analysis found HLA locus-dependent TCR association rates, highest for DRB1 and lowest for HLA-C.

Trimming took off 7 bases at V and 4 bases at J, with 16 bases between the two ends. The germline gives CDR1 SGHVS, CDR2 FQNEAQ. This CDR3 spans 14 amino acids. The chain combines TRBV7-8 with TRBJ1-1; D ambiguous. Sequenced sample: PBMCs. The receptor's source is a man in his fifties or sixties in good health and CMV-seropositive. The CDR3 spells CASTPEGRFTEAFF. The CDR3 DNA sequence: TGTGCCAGCACCCCTGAAGGCAGGTTCACTGAAGCTTTCTTT. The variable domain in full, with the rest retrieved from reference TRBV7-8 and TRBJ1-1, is GAGVSQSPRYKVAKRGQDVALRCDPISGHVSLFWYQQALGQGPEFLTYFQNEAQLDKSGLPSDRFFAERPEGSVSTLKIQRTQQEDSAVYLCASTPEGRFTEAFFGQGTRLTVV.